These 28 T cell receptor beta chains came from one sample sequenced in a study of blood T cell repertoires in COVID-19. Sequencing was performed with immunoSEQ multiplex PCR; in TCRdb, only in-frame clones are kept and a portion is missing. The sample lists about 380,000 clones, about 89% occurring once. What was sequenced was peripheral blood. The receptors here all came from a man aged 35 to 55 with acute or convalescent COVID-19.

This clone was recorded only once. This chain joins TRBV14 and TRBJ1-1; D perhaps matches TRBD1 (5 bases). CDR3 size: 15 residues. V was shortened by 2 bases and J by 6 bases, with 16 bases between the two germline ends. CDR1 is SGHDN and CDR2 is FVKESK in the germline V gene. The CDR3 protein is CASSQYRGGASEAFF. CDR3 nucleotides: TGTGCCAGCAGCCAATATCGGGGAGGGGCTTCTGAAGCTTTCTTT.

This chain joins TRBV9 and TRBJ2-2; no clear D. The CDR3 runs 14 residues. The germline V and J ends were trimmed by 0 bases and 1 base, with 4 bases remaining between them. In germline, CDR1 is SGDLS, CDR2 YYNGEE. CDR3 coding DNA: TGTGCCAGCAGCGTAGTAATGAACACCGGGGAGCTGTTTTTT. Translating gives CASSVVMNTGELFF. The full variable domain, in which reference TRBV9 and TRBJ2-2 provide the parts outside the CDR3, is DSGVTQTPKHLITATGQRVTLRCSPRSGDLSVYWYQQSLDQGLQFLIQYYNGEERAKGNILERFSAQQFPDLHSELNLSSLELGDSALYFCASSVVMNTGELFFGEGSRLTVL.

The CDR3 sequence is CASSRGSSYEQYF. The DNA of the CDR3 is TGTGCCAGCTCCCGCGGGAGCTCCTACGAGCAGTACTTC. The V call is TRBV27, the J call TRBJ2-7, with 7 bases lining up with TRBD2. CDR1 and CDR2 (germline): MNHEY, SMNVEV (reference sequence). The CDR3 has 13 residues. V was pared by 8 bases and J by 0 bases, with 4 bases of the junction left unmatched.

The rearrangement joins TRBV6-5 to TRBJ1-1, with 7 positions matching TRBD1. Germline trimming cut 6 bases from V and 4 bases from J; bases unmatched to any gene: 5. Germline V gene sequence: CDR1 MNHEY, CDR2 SVGAGI. The CDR3 loop spans 13 amino acids. CDR3 protein: CASRATGFTEAFF. As DNA, the CDR3 is TGTGCCAGCAGAGCGACAGGGTTCACTGAAGCTTTCTTT.

J is TRBJ2-5 and V is TRBV28, with 7 bases aligning to TRBD2. There are 14 residues in the CDR3. Germline loops: CDR1 MDHEN, CDR2 SYDVKM. The junction had 11 bases not matched to a gene; V was cut back by 9 bases and J by 4 bases. The CDR3 nucleotides are TGTGCCAGTGGGGTTCGGGGGAGGGGAGAGACCCAGTACTTC. Its protein product is CASGVRGRGETQYF.

The chain joins TRBV28 to TRBJ1-5, with D perhaps matching TRBD1 (5 bases). Trimming removed 10 bases from V and 7 bases from J, with 23 bases in between. Germline values: CDR1 MDHEN, CDR2 SYDVKM. This CDR3 contains 15 residues. CDR3 loop: CAIRTTLGGGQPQHF. The CDR3 nucleotides read TGTGCCATCCGTACCACCTTGGGGGGGGGACAGCCCCAGCATTTT.

The chain couples TRBV5-4 to TRBJ2-2; 10 bases align to TRBD1. Germline V gene sequence: CDR1 SGHNT, CDR2 YYREEE (reference sequence). The CDR3 is 15 residues long. The J segment lost 5 bases and the V segment lost 4 bases, leaving 5 bases of the junction unmatched. The CDR3 is CASSGDRGPTGELFF. The CDR3 DNA reads as TGTGCCAGCAGCGGTGACAGGGGGCCTACCGGGGAGCTGTTTTTT.

The chain carries TRBV7-9 and TRBJ2-5, with a tentative D call TRBD2 (5 bases). The ends were cut back, 0 bases at V and 2 bases at J, with 7 bases in the middle. From germline, CDR1 is SEHNR and CDR2 FQNEAQ (reference sequence). The CDR3 length is 14 residues. The CDR3 bases are TGTGCCAGCAGCTTAGCTAGCGCACAAGAGACCCAGTACTTC. Translated: CASSLASAQETQYF.

V and J are TRBV5-6 and TRBJ2-5; 9 nucleotides line up with TRBD2. CDR1 is SGHDT and CDR2 is YYEEEE in the germline V gene. With V trimmed by 0 bases and J by 2 bases, 5 bases remained unmatched. The CDR3 contains 16 residues. CDR3 in DNA: TGTGCCAGCAGCTTGGGTTTACTAGCGGGTCAAGAGACCCAGTACTTC. Translation gives CASSLGLLAGQETQYF.

This clone was counted only a few times. The chain recombines TRBV11-3 with TRBJ2-1; D unclear. The V gene's germline CDR1 is SGHNT and CDR2 YENEEA. With 2 bases removed from V and 10 bases from J, the gap between germline ends came to 12 bases. The length of the CDR3 is 13 residues. The CDR3: CASSLNSRMEQFF. DNA for the CDR3: TGTGCCAGCAGCTTAAACTCCAGGATGGAGCAGTTCTTC.

The chain's CDR3 is CASRADREMDTQYF. The CDR3 DNA sequence: TGTGCCAGCAGGGCGGACAGGGAGATGGATACGCAGTATTTT. The chain recombines TRBV2 with TRBJ2-3; 8 bases align to TRBD1. The CDR3 contains 14 residues. Germline V gives CDR1 SNHLY, CDR2 FYNNEI. Trimming cost V 6 bases and J 6 bases; bases outside gene matches: 8.

The J gene is TRBJ2-7, the V gene TRBV2; D unclear. CDR3 length: 13 amino acids. Germline-derived CDR1 and CDR2 are SNHLY and FYNNEI. Trimming pared 7 bases from V and 5 bases from J, leaving 15 bases between. DNA for the CDR3: TGTGCCAGCAATCAAGACTTATCCAACGAGCAGTACTTC. It codes for CASNQDLSNEQYF.

This clone was detected a few times. Written as DNA, the CDR3 is TGTGCCAGCAGTTCCTCATCCGGGACTAGACCCACCGGGGAGCTGTTTTTT. Its translation is CASSSSSGTRPTGELFF. The gene calls are TRBV28 and TRBJ2-2; 8 bases match TRBD2. With 4 bases clipped from V and 4 bases from J, the junction kept 11 bases outside the gene matches. This CDR3 is 17 amino acids long. From germline, CDR1 is MDHEN and CDR2 SYDVKM.

The rearrangement uses TRBV30 and TRBJ1-1; a weak D match, TRBD1 (5 bases). CDR1 is GTSNPN and CDR2 is SVGIG in the germline V gene (reference sequence). With 0 bases removed from V and 11 bases from J, the gap between germline ends came to 19 bases. The CDR3 has 14 amino acids. CDR3 region: CAWSVTPGRTVAFF. CDR3 DNA: TGTGCCTGGAGTGTAACCCCAGGGAGGACGGTGGCTTTCTTT.

The chain has TRBV14 and TRBJ1-1, with D unclear. The CDR3 covers 14 residues. CDR1 is SGHDN and CDR2 is FVKESK in the germline V gene. Deletions cut 5 bases from V and 4 bases from J, with 14 bases between. In DNA form, the CDR3 reads TGTGCCAGCAGCACTACTACGGGGTCCACTGAAGCTTTCTTT. This sequence encodes CASSTTTGSTEAFF.

Comments on this clone: One junction end disagrees with the germline gene, perhaps due to a read error. J is TRBJ2-1 and V is TRBV7-7; 9 nucleotides align to TRBD1. The CDR3 runs to 17 residues. Germline V CDR1 and CDR2: SSHAT, FNYEAQ (reference sequence). CDR3 in DNA: TGTGCTAGCAGCTTAAGGTCCGGGACAGGGCCCTACAATGAGCAGTTCTTC. It translates to CASSLRSGTGPYNEQFF.

The rearrangement uses TRBV19 and TRBJ2-1; TRBD2 aligns across 9 bases. Per the germline V gene, CDR1 is LNHDA and CDR2 is SQIVND (reference sequence). The CDR3 totals 15 residues. Losses at the gene ends were 3 bases for V and 9 bases for J; bases not matched to a gene: 9. CDR3 sequence reads: CASSIDSGRLVEQFF. Here the CDR3 DNA reads TGTGCCAGTAGTATTGATAGCGGGAGATTGGTTGAGCAGTTCTTC.

The chain couples TRBV4-2 to TRBJ2-7, with 10 bases fitting TRBD1. The CDR3 runs 19 residues. Germline V CDR1 and CDR2: LGHNA, YNFKEQ. V lost 3 bases and J lost 2; bases outside the gene matches: 16. CDR3 DNA: TGTGCCAGCAGCCACCCCTCCGGGACAGGGGATAGCTTGCCCTACGAGCAGTACTTC. Translating it yields CASSHPSGTGDSLPYEQYF.

The chain combines TRBV27 with TRBJ1-1, with D unclear. Trimming took off 1 base at V and 4 bases at J, with 10 bases between the two ends. Germline assignment: CDR1 MNHEY and CDR2 SMNVEV (reference sequence). There are 14 residues in the CDR3. The CDR3 DNA reads as TGTGCCAGCAGTTTATATCGGGGAAGCACTGAAGCTTTCTTT. This gives the protein CASSLYRGSTEAFF.

The chain uses TRBV24-1 and TRBJ1-1; 10 positions match TRBD1. Germline loops: CDR1 KGHDR, CDR2 SFDVKD. The CDR3 is 14 residues long. V lost 2 bases to trimming and J lost 6 bases; unmatched junction nucleotides: 2. Here the CDR3 reads CATSDWGTGAEAFF. The CDR3 nucleotides are TGTGCCACCAGTGATTGGGGGACAGGGGCTGAAGCTTTCTTT.

The V and J genes are TRBV19 and TRBJ1-2; D may be TRBD1 (5 bases). The CDR3 extends over 14 amino acids. The V gene lost 3 bases and the J gene lost 2 bases, with 10 bases spanning the gap. CDR1 LNHDA and CDR2 SQIVND come from the germline V gene (reference sequence). CDR3 sequence (DNA): TGTGCCAGTAGTATTCAGGGAGGAAACTATGGCTACACCTTC. Its protein product is CASSIQGGNYGYTF.

V is TRBV9 and J is TRBJ2-5; D may be TRBD1 (5 bases). From germline, CDR1 is SGDLS and CDR2 YYNGEE. The CDR3 covers 12 residues. V was cut by 5 bases and J by 7 bases, with 12 bases left in between. The CDR3 DNA is TGTGCCAGCAGTCCAGAAGGGGCGACCCAGTACTTC. This codes for CASSPEGATQYF.

This clone was picked up one time. The rearrangement joins TRBV6-2 or TRBV6-3 to TRBJ2-3; 7 bases are a match to TRBD1. CDR3 length: 16 residues. Germline CDR1 is MNHEY and CDR2 is SVGEGT. V shed 2 bases, J shed 1 base, and the junction held 6 bases outside the gene matches. The CDR3 protein is CASSYDAGTGTDTQYF. The CDR3, as DNA: TGTGCCAGCAGTTACGACGCTGGGACAGGCACAGATACGCAGTATTTT.

The J gene is TRBJ1-2, the V gene TRBV28, with D maybe TRBD1 (5 bases). The CDR3 is 14 amino acids. V lost 8 bases, J lost 4 bases, and 17 bases lay in between. Germline V lookup: CDR1 MDHEN, CDR2 SYDVKM. The CDR3 DNA reads TGTGCCAGCTTATTAGCCCAGGGCCCCTATGGCTACACCTTC. Protein: CASLLAQGPYGYTF.

Note on this clone: Other nucleotide sequences from this sample produce the same CDR3. J is TRBJ1-1 and V is TRBV5-1; D unclear. The CDR3 loop spans 14 amino acids. V was pared by 0 bases and J by 1 base, with 7 bases between. Germline loops: CDR1 SGHRS, CDR2 YFSETQ. As DNA, the CDR3 is TGCGCCAGCAGCTTGGCTGGCCAGAACACTGAAGCTTTCTTT. This translates into CASSLAGQNTEAFF.

The chain uses TRBV28 and TRBJ2-7; 10 bases are a match to TRBD2. The CDR3 is 17 amino acids. Germline lookup yields CDR1 MDHEN and CDR2 SYDVKM. V was clipped by 3 bases and J by 1 base; unmatched bases: 9. CDR3 nucleotide sequence: TGTGCCAGCAGTTTTGATAGGCGGACTAGCGGATCCTACGAGCAGTACTTC. As protein: CASSFDRRTSGSYEQYF.

CDR3 bases: TGTGCCAGCAGCGTAGCCGACAGGACCCTCTACTACTACGAGCAGTACTTC. Its translation: CASSVADRTLYYYEQYF. The chain combines TRBV9 with TRBJ2-7; a possible D gene is TRBD1 (6 bases). Germline CDR1 reads SGDLS; CDR2 reads YYNGEE. This CDR3 contains 17 residues. V shed 0 bases and J shed 3 bases, with 19 bases lying between them.

In this sample, this clone turned up many times. This chain connects TRBV6-8 to TRBJ2-3; 10 positions match TRBD2. This CDR3 has 18 residues. Germline V gene sequence: CDR1 MNHGY, CDR2 SAAAGT. V lost 4 bases and J lost 0; bases outside the gene matches: 10. The CDR3 region has the DNA TGTGCCAGCAGTTTTAAGGCTAGCGGGAGTAGGAGCACAGATACGCAGTATTTT. This sequence encodes CASSFKASGSRSTDTQYF.